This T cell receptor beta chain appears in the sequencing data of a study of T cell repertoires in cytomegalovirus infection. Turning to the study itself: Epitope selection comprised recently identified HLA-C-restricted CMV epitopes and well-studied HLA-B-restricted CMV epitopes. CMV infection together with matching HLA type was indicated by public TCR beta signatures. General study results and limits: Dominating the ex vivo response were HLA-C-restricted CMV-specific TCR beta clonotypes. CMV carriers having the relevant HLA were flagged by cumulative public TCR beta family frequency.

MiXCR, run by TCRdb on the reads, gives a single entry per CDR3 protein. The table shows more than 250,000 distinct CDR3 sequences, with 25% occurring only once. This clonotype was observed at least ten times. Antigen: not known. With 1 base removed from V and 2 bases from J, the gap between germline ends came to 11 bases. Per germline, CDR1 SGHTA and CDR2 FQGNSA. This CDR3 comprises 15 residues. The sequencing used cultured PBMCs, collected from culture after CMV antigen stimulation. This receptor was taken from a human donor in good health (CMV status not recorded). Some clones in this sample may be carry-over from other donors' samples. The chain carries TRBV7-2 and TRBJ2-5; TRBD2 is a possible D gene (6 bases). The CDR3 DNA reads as TGTGCCAGCAGCTTAGTATGGCGGGAACAAGAGACCCAGTACTTC. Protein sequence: CASSLVWREQETQYF.